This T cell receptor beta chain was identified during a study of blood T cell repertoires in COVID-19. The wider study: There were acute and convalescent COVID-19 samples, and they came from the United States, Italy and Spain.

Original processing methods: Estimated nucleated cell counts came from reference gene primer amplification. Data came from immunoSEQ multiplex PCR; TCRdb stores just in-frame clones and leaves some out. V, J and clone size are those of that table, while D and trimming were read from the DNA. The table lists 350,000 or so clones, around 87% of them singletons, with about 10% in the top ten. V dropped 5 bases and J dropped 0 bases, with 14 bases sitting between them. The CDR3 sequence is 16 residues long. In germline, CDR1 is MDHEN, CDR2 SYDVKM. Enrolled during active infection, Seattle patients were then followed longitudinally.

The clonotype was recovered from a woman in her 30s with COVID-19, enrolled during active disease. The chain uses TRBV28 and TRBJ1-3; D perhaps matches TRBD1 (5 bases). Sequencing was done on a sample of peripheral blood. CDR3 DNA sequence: TGTGCCAGCAGTCGTGGGGACTATCTCTCTGGAAACACCATATATTTT. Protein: CASSRGDYLSGNTIYF.